Each of the 13 T cell receptor beta chains below was sequenced from the same sample in a study of persistence of HIV-infected CD4 T cells. This nonspecific control used anti-CD3/anti-CD28 bead stimulation of CD4+ T cells. Sorting selected CD4+ T cells upregulating both CD40 ligand and CD69. No antigens are known for them. This was the immunoSEQ version 4 assay in survey mode. The assay was immunoSEQ multiplex PCR, and TCRdb's table has in-frame clones only and misses some. The table shows 40,000 to 55,000 clones, with 85% to 90% occurring only once. The sample consisted of CD4+ T cells sorted from PBMCs after approximately 19-hour stimulation, taken from a patient who received antiretroviral therapy. All receptors derive from an adult woman with HIV who was CMV-seropositive.

This clone was detected once. The chain links TRBV9 to TRBJ1-4, with 8 bases lining up with TRBD1. With 0 bases clipped from V and 4 bases from J, the junction kept 2 bases outside the gene matches. The CDR3 spans 15 residues. Germline assignment: CDR1 SGDLS and CDR2 YYNGEE. This CDR3 is CASSVGTGINEKLFF. CDR3 in DNA: TGTGCCAGCAGCGTAGGGACAGGGATTAATGAAAAACTGTTTTTT. Complete variable domain (other parts from reference TRBV9 and TRBJ1-4): DSGVTQTPKHLITATGQRVTLRCSPRSGDLSVYWYQQSLDQGLQFLIQYYNGEERAKGNILERFSAQQFPDLHSELNLSSLELGDSALYFCASSVGTGINEKLFFGSGTQLSVL.

The J gene is TRBJ2-1, the V gene TRBV3-1 (or the pseudogene TRBV3-2), with D perhaps assigned TRBD1 or TRBD2 (5 bases each). Trimming removed 6 bases from V and 3 bases from J, with 15 bases in between. CDR1 and CDR2 (germline): LGHDT, YNNKEL (reference sequence). There are 15 residues in the CDR3. The CDR3 bases are TGTGCCAGCAGGGAAACCGGGACGAGCTACAATGAGCAGTTCTTC. It yields the protein CASRETGTSYNEQFF.

The sample holds one count of this clone. The rearrangement joins TRBV28 to TRBJ1-6; 10 positions match TRBD1. The CDR3 extends over 18 amino acids. Unmatched junction bases numbered 13, after V lost 2 bases and J lost 9 bases. CDR1 and CDR2 from the germline V gene are MDHEN and SYDVKM. DNA of the CDR3: TGTGCCAGCAGTTTACCCTCCCACCGGACAGGGGGAGGTTCACCCCTCCACTTT. It yields the protein CASSLPSHRTGGGSPLHF. Complete variable domain (other parts from reference TRBV28 and TRBJ1-6): DVKVTQSSRYLVKRTGEKVFLECVQDMDHENMFWYRQDPGLGLRLIYFSYDVKMKEKGDIPEGYSVSREKKERFSLILESASTNQTSMYLCASSLPSHRTGGGSPLHFGNGTRLTVT.

V gene TRBV24-1 combines with J gene TRBJ2-2; D uncertain. This CDR3 region has 13 residues. V lost 0 bases and J 5 bases, leaving 3 bases between the germline ends. Germline V gene data show CDR1 as KGHDR and CDR2 as SFDVKD. CDR3 nucleotides: TGTGCCACCAGTGATTTGGTAACCGGGGAGCTGTTTTTT. This sequence encodes CATSDLVTGELFF.

This chain links TRBV30 with TRBJ1-2; D unresolved. Trimming took off 1 base at V and 6 bases at J, with 18 bases between the two ends. Looked up from germline, CDR1 is GTSNPN and CDR2 is SVGIG (reference sequence). The CDR3 runs 15 residues. CDR3 in DNA: TGTGCCTGGAGTGCCGGTGGGGTCCGGGAGGATGGCTACACCTTC. It translates to CAWSAGGVREDGYTF.

V is TRBV19 and J is TRBJ1-2, with D hard to call. Deletions cut 0 bases from V and 7 bases from J, with 15 bases between. Germline V gene sequence: CDR1 LNHDA, CDR2 SQIVND (reference sequence). The CDR3 sequence is 15 residues long. The CDR3: CASSIDRVGIGGYTF. The CDR3 region has the DNA TGTGCCAGTAGTATAGATCGGGTGGGGATCGGTGGCTACACCTTC.

The V and J genes are TRBV12-3 or TRBV12-4 and TRBJ2-7, with D maybe TRBD1 (5 bases). V lost 3 bases and J 2 bases, leaving 8 bases between the germline ends. This CDR3 has 13 amino acids. The CDR3 is CASSLGQTYEQYF. The CDR3 DNA is TGTGCCAGCAGTTTGGGGCAGACCTACGAGCAGTACTTC.

The rearrangement links TRBV6-1 to TRBJ2-7, with a weak D call TRBD2 (5 bases). V was clipped by 4 bases and J by 4 bases, with 23 bases between them. Per the germline V gene, CDR1 is MNHNS and CDR2 is SASEGT. The CDR3 sequence is 17 residues long. The DNA for the CDR3 is TGTGCCAGCAGTGGAGGATCCCGAGGGAGCCATAGTTACGAGCAGTACTTC. This codes for CASSGGSRGSHSYEQYF.

The chain has TRBV5-1 and TRBJ2-1; TRBD2 aligns across 10 bases. The CDR3 has 15 residues. Trimming removed 4 bases from V and 4 bases from J; junction bases left unmatched: 5. CDR1 and CDR2 (germline): SGHRS, YFSETQ. The CDR3 loop reads CASSPGLALYNEQFF. For the CDR3, the DNA is TGCGCCAGCAGCCCGGGACTAGCGTTGTACAATGAGCAGTTCTTC.

The V and J genes are TRBV28 and TRBJ1-5; 8 nucleotides agree with TRBD1. Trimming cost V 3 bases and J 4 bases; bases outside gene matches: 11. This CDR3 spans 17 amino acids. CDR1 MDHEN and CDR2 SYDVKM come from the germline V gene. The CDR3 sequence: CASSFRDRILLNQPQHF. In DNA form, the CDR3 reads TGTGCCAGCAGTTTCCGGGACAGGATACTGTTGAATCAGCCCCAGCATTTT.

A few counts support this clone. The chain is built from TRBV3-1 (or the pseudogene TRBV3-2) and TRBJ1-2; 8 bases align to TRBD1. There are 13 residues in the CDR3. The V gene's germline CDR1 is LGHDT and CDR2 YNNKEL (reference sequence). J gave up 8 bases and V 4 bases, and 6 bases lay outside the gene matches. The chain's CDR3 is CASSPQTGEGYTF. CDR3 nucleotides: TGTGCCAGCAGCCCCCAGACAGGGGAAGGCTACACCTTC.

The chain couples TRBV3-1 (or the pseudogene TRBV3-2) to TRBJ1-1; maybe TRBD1 (6 bases). Trimming shortened V by 1 base and J by 4 bases, and 10 bases separated the two germline ends. Germline CDR1 reads LGHDT; CDR2 reads YNNKEL (reference sequence). The CDR3 sequence is 14 residues long. CDR3 sequence (DNA): TGTGCCAGCAGCCAAGGTGAAGGGGGCACTGAAGCTTTCTTT. Protein: CASSQGEGGTEAFF.

The chain carries TRBV7-2 and TRBJ2-5, with D possibly matching TRBD1 (5 bases). Between the trimmed V and J ends, which lost 1 base and 1 base, there was a span of 10 bases. From germline, CDR1 is SGHTA and CDR2 FQGNSA. The CDR3 totals 15 residues. CDR3 DNA: TGTGCCAGCAGCTTAGATGGCAGGGCCCAAGAGACCCAGTACTTC. Translating it yields CASSLDGRAQETQYF.